One T cell receptor beta chain is described in this entry. Its antigen remains unknown. The sample is drawn from a study of shared clonotypes between healthy human individuals. Whole-study results and caveats: Researchers sampled blood only, noting tissue repertoires likely differ.

The test was conducted at deep level. Clones were sequenced by immunoSEQ multiplex PCR, and TCRdb holds only the in-frame ones, with some missing. The table shows 980,000 or so clones, with 60% to 85% occurring only once. The sequencing input was memory CD4+ T cells sorted from blood. The subset denotes: CD45RA-negative fraction. This clonotype was sampled from a man aged 18-30 years in good health.

CDR3 loop: CASSEPRGAPLHF. DNA for the CDR3: TGTGCCAGCAGTGAACCCAGGGGAGCACCCCTCCACTTT. The rearrangement joins TRBV6-4 to TRBJ1-6, with D perhaps matching TRBD1 (6 bases). In germline, CDR1 is MRHNA, CDR2 SNTAGT. V was pared by 3 bases and J by 11 bases, with 11 bases between. The length of the CDR3 is 13 residues.